The 3 T cell receptor beta chains presented below share a single source sample, sequenced in a study of graft-versus-host responses after intestinal transplantation. Generated by immunoSEQ multiplex PCR, the TCRdb table keeps only in-frame clones and is missing some. The sample records 85,000 to 90,000 clones, around 93% being singletons. For these TCRs, the target antigens are not known. The material was unstimulated CD4+ T cells sorted from spleen or lymph node cells, obtained before transplant. Every receptor here comes from a human donor who was the organ donor for an intestinal transplant.

This clone appeared a single time. The chain couples TRBV7-9 to TRBJ2-5; D is uncertain. Germline V gives CDR1 SEHNR, CDR2 FQNEAQ (reference sequence). The CDR3 contains 14 residues. The V and J ends lost 0 bases and 2 bases respectively, with 7 bases between them. CDR3 coding DNA: TGTGCCAGCAGCTTAGCGGGCCGACAAGAGACCCAGTACTTC. This sequence encodes CASSLAGRQETQYF.

The J gene is TRBJ1-2, the V gene TRBV27, with TRBD1 as a possible D gene (6 bases). The germline gives CDR1 MNHEY, CDR2 SMNVEV (reference sequence). Trimming cost V 6 bases and J 5 bases, with 16 bases left between them. The CDR3 is 14 amino acids. CDR3 DNA: TGTGCCAGCAGAGGCGGGGGCGGGGTGTATGGCTACACCTTC. Its protein product is CASRGGGGVYGYTF.

The rearrangement links TRBV6-5 to TRBJ1-2, with D maybe TRBD1 (5 bases). The germline V gene has CDR1 MNHEY and CDR2 SVGAGI. Trimming removed 6 bases from V and 14 bases from J, with 25 bases in between. This CDR3 is 14 amino acids long. CDR3 DNA sequence: TGTGCCAGCAGCAAGGACCGGGACGGGAGGTCTTGGACCTTC. It specifies CASSKDRDGRSWTF.